The clone carrying this T cell receptor beta chain appeared a few times. No antigen is known for it. The record originates from a study of memory CD4+ T cells and cytomegalovirus serostatus. Across the study: Healthy Belgian adult donors included fewer than 10 CMV-positive and around 25 CMV-negative people. Study-level results: CMV serostatus prediction reached median AUC approximately 0.96, or 0.89 with US-trained model. Suggested: most of the CMV-linked TCR signature lies in CD4+ memory cells.

Authors' methods: Out-of-frame sequences were removed, leaving 2,204,828 distinct TCRbeta sequences. The method was immunoSEQ multiplex PCR; TCRdb's version includes in-frame clones alone and lacks a portion of them. D and trimming were read from the DNA, whereas the V and J calls and clone size are those reported in that table. This repertoire shows fewer than 50,000 clones, 79% found once; its top ten account for around 5.2%. Germline V gives CDR1 SGHTA, CDR2 FQGNSA. The CDR3 is 14 residues long. V was shortened by 6 bases and J by 3 bases, with 12 bases between the two germline ends. Single viable CD3+CD4+CD8-CD45RO+ cells were sorted as the memory CD4+ T cells.

This receptor was taken from an adult in good health and CMV-seropositive. The rearrangement joins TRBV7-2 to TRBJ2-4; the D call may be TRBD1 or TRBD2 (5 bases each). Specimen: memory CD4+ T cells from blood. CDR3 sequence reads: CASRYGTDKNIQYF. The CDR3 nucleotides read TGTGCCAGCAGATATGGGACGGACAAAAACATTCAGTACTTC.